The 10 T cell receptor beta chains presented below share a single source sample, sequenced in a study of Graves' ophthalmopathy and Graves' hyperthyroidism. RNA transcripts yielded amplified TCR beta CDR3 regions. HTBI primers primed a first-round RT-PCR, and a second-round multiplex PCR followed. Each CDR3 protein is one row after TCRdb ran MiXCR on the multiplex PCR reads. The sample contains 300,000 to 450,000 distinct CDR3 sequences, approximately 18% of which appear only once. The sample comprised peripheral blood. The receptors come from an adult woman with stable Graves' hyperthyroidism.

This clonotype was counted ten times or more. The genes are TRBV19 and TRBJ1-6, with TRBD1 as a possible D gene (5 bases). This CDR3 spans 19 amino acids. The ends were cut back, 5 bases at V and 4 bases at J, with 24 bases in the middle. The germline CDR1 and CDR2 sequences are LNHDA and SQIVND (reference sequence). This CDR3 is CASSLRHPRYGTYNSPLHF. The CDR3 coding sequence is TGTGCCAGTAGTCTCAGGCACCCCCGCTACGGGACTTATAATTCACCCCTCCACTTT.

In its sample, this clonotype was seen many times. The rearrangement joins TRBV5-1 to TRBJ2-2, with a possible D match to TRBD2 (5 bases). Germline-derived CDR1 and CDR2 are SGHRS and YFSETQ. The length of the CDR3 is 15 residues. V gave up 3 bases and J gave up 1 base, with 10 bases separating them. CDR3 nucleotide sequence: TGCGCCAGCAGCTCGCGGACTGAGAACACCGGGGAGCTGTTTTTT. The encoded protein is CASSSRTENTGELFF. Based on the CDR3 plus reference TRBV5-1 and TRBJ2-2, the full variable domain is KAGVTQTPRYLIKTRGQQVTLSCSPISGHRSVSWYQQTPGQGLQFLFEYFSETQRNKGNFPGRFSGRQFSNSRSEMNVSTLELGDSALYLCASSSRTENTGELFFGEGSRLTVL.

The table lists this clonotype with many counts. The rearrangement links TRBV2 to TRBJ1-5; D is undetermined. The CDR3 length is 15 residues. V shed 0 bases and J shed 10 bases, with 16 bases lying between them. CDR1 and CDR2 from the germline V gene are SNHLY and FYNNEI. The CDR3 is CASSEALGGSGPQHF. CDR3 coding DNA: TGTGCCAGCAGTGAAGCGCTCGGAGGGTCGGGACCCCAGCATTTT.

Of note for this clonotype: This CDR3 fails to terminate in the conserved phenylalanine or tryptophan, so it likely reflects a read error. The DNA is omitted, as the CDR3 cannot be located on it reliably, and the CDR3 follows TCRdb's listing. The gene calls are TRBV28 and TRBJ1-1; whether TRBD1, the table's D call, matches the DNA was not checked. 16 amino acids form the CDR3, both terminal residues included. CDR1 and CDR2 from the germline V gene are MDHEN and SYDVKM. The CDR3 here is CASSLGQGLANTEALL.

At least ten counts were recorded for this clonotype. The V call is TRBV10-3, the J call TRBJ2-7; 7 bases fit TRBD2. This CDR3 contains 13 residues. V shed 6 bases and J 3 bases; nucleotides not matched to a gene: 5. Germline loops: CDR1 ENHRY, CDR2 SYGVKD. The CDR3 is CAIRSGKYYEQYF. For the CDR3, the DNA is TGTGCCATCAGAAGCGGGAAGTACTACGAGCAGTACTTC.

This clonotype appeared many times. The rearrangement links TRBV6-5 to TRBJ2-7; D perhaps matches TRBD1 (5 bases). V dropped 2 bases and J dropped 7 bases, with 18 bases sitting between them. The CDR3 contains 15 residues. CDR1 and CDR2 (germline): MNHEY, SVGAGI. The CDR3 DNA reads TGTGCCAGCAGTTACGCCCCCAGGGCTGAATGGGAGCAGTACTTC. The encoded protein is CASSYAPRAEWEQYF.

This clonotype was recorded at least ten times. The chain couples TRBV2 to TRBJ2-5, with D perhaps TRBD1 (6 bases). Looked up from germline, CDR1 is SNHLY and CDR2 is FYNNEI. The CDR3 has 14 amino acids. The germline V and J ends were trimmed by 1 base and 2 bases, with 8 bases remaining between them. The CDR3 DNA follows: TGTGCCAGCAGTGAAGGGGACACACAAGAGACCCAGTACTTC. Translated, it gives CASSEGDTQETQYF.

This clonotype was detected many times. The rearrangement uses TRBV6-1 and TRBJ1-1, with D uncertain. V gave up 5 bases and J gave up 11 bases, with 9 bases separating them. Germline CDR1 reads MNHNS; CDR2 reads SASEGT. The CDR3 consists of 10 residues. CDR3 DNA: TGTGCCAGCAGTCATGGGGTGGCTTTCTTT. Protein product: CASSHGVAFF.

The chain couples TRBV12-3 or TRBV12-4 to TRBJ1-2; D ambiguous. This CDR3 has 14 amino acids. V shed 5 bases and J shed 4 bases, with 14 bases lying between them. The chain's CDR3 is CASSEVSLSYGYTF. CDR3 coding DNA: TGTGCCAGCAGTGAGGTGTCACTGTCCTATGGCTACACCTTC.

In this sample, this clonotype turned up many times. The chain combines TRBV12-3 or TRBV12-4 with TRBJ2-7; no clear D. The CDR3 extends over 15 amino acids. The V end was cut by 1 base, the J end by 2 bases, with 12 bases between. DNA of the CDR3: TGTGCCAGCAGTTTAGGGCGGAACCTTCCCTACGAGCAGTACTTC. Amino acid sequence: CASSLGRNLPYEQYF.